Following are 15 T cell receptor beta chains from one sample sequenced in a study of CD8 T cells in ankylosing spondylitis. MiXCR, applied by TCRdb to the 5' RACE reads, yields one record per CDR3 protein. The table shows 50,000 to 75,000 distinct CDR3 sequences, with 6% to 8% occurring only once. Sequenced input: synovial fluid, either unsorted or a sorted T cell fraction (not recorded which). All receptors derive from a male donor with ankylosing spondylitis.

This clonotype occurred a few times. CDR3 nucleotides: TGTGCCAGCAGCTGGGGACTTATCAATTACGAGCAGTACTTC. Its protein product is CASSWGLINYEQYF. The gene calls are TRBV11-2 and TRBJ2-7; tentatively, D is TRBD2 (6 bases). V was cut by 4 bases and J by 4 bases, with 14 bases left in between. There are 14 residues in the CDR3. CDR1 is SGHAT, CDR2 FQNNGV, per germline.

On this clonotype itself: This may be a read error: a much more frequent sequence differs by one nucleotide. The chain combines TRBV6-2 or TRBV6-3 with TRBJ1-3; D is ambiguous. CDR3 length: 13 residues. Germline-derived CDR1 and CDR2 are MNHEY and SVGEGT. Here the CDR3 DNA reads TGTGCCAGCAGCCGAGCATCTGGAAACACCATAAATTTT. It specifies CASSRASGNTINF.

This clonotype was seen only a few times. The chain has TRBV25-1 and TRBJ1-2, with 10 bases matching TRBD1. From germline, CDR1 is MGHDK and CDR2 SYGVNS. Trimming removed 0 bases from V and 2 bases from J; junction bases left unmatched: 3. This CDR3 region has 16 residues. This chain's CDR3 is CASSEYGTGVNYGYTF. CDR3 DNA sequence: TGTGCCAGCAGTGAATATGGGACAGGGGTAAACTATGGCTACACCTTC.

This clonotype has more than one count but fewer than ten. The rearrangement links TRBV10-1 to TRBJ2-3; 8 positions match TRBD1. Trimming removed 6 bases from V and 8 bases from J; junction bases left unmatched: 7. The V gene's germline CDR1 is WNHNN and CDR2 SYGVQD (reference sequence). The CDR3 runs to 13 residues. CDR3 in DNA: TGCGCCAGCAGCGGACAGGGATCGACTACGCAGTATTTT. This codes for CASSGQGSTTQYF.

This clonotype was detected ten times or more. This chain uses TRBV4-3 with TRBJ1-1; tentative D call: TRBD1 (5 bases). The germline gives CDR1 LGHNA, CDR2 YSLEER. The CDR3 covers 17 residues. The V end lost 0 bases, the J end lost 1 base, and 15 bases lay between the germline ends. The CDR3 sequence: CASSQDRLTGGNTEAFF. The DNA for the CDR3 is TGCGCCAGCAGCCAAGATCGCCTGACGGGGGGGAACACTGAAGCTTTCTTT.

In its sample, this clonotype is large (0.1 to 1%). The chain couples TRBV12-3 or TRBV12-4 to TRBJ2-2; tentative D call: TRBD2 (5 bases). The CDR3 runs to 12 residues. V was trimmed by 6 bases and J by 6 bases, leaving 8 bases between them. The CDR3 region is CASRRTAGELFF. As DNA, the CDR3 is TGTGCCAGCAGGAGGACTGCCGGGGAGCTGTTTTTT.

This clonotype was seen a handful of times. The genes are TRBV7-3 and TRBJ2-1; perhaps TRBD2 as D (6 bases). The germline gives CDR1 SGHTA, CDR2 FQGTGA. The CDR3 is 15 amino acids. Trimming shortened V by 1 base and J by 2 bases, and 9 bases separated the two germline ends. CDR3 coding DNA: TGTGCCAGCAGCTTAATCGGGGGACCCTACAATGAGCAGTTCTTC. Its translation: CASSLIGGPYNEQFF. Full variable domain (missing parts from reference TRBV7-3 and TRBJ2-1): GAGVSQTPSNKVTEKGKYVELRCDPISGHTALYWYRQSLGQGPEFLIYFQGTGAADDSGLPNDRFFAVRPEGSVSTLKIQRTERGDSAVYLCASSLIGGPYNEQFFGPGTRLTVL.

This chain connects TRBV4-3 to TRBJ2-3; D unclear. Germline V CDR1 and CDR2: LGHNA, YSLEER. Trimming removed 1 base at V and 12 bases at J, with 17 bases between. The CDR3 loop spans 14 amino acids. CDR3 amino acids: CASSQGRWSTDQYF. As DNA, the CDR3 is TGCGCCAGCAGCCAAGGTAGATGGAGCACAGATCAGTATTTT.

This clonotype was recorded a few times. The chain links TRBV11-2 to TRBJ2-7, with 12 bases fitting TRBD1. Germline loops: CDR1 SGHAT, CDR2 FQNNGV. The CDR3 loop spans 15 amino acids. The trim removed 5 bases at V and 4 bases at J, leaving 6 bases unmatched. CDR3 amino acids: CASSAGTGGGYEQYF. In DNA, the CDR3 is TGTGCCAGCAGCGCCGGGACAGGGGGCGGTTACGAGCAGTACTTC. The complete variable domain, with remaining parts taken from reference TRBV11-2 and TRBJ2-7, reads EAGVAQSPRYKIIEKRQSVAFWCNPISGHATLYWYQQILGQGPKLLIQFQNNGVVDDSQLPKDRFSAERLKGVDSTLKIQPAKLEDSAVYLCASSAGTGGGYEQYFGPGTRLTVT.

This clonotype was detected many times. V gene TRBV6-2 or TRBV6-3 combines with J gene TRBJ2-1; 9 positions agree with TRBD2. This CDR3 is built from 14 residues. The V gene end was trimmed by 10 bases and the J gene end by 3 bases; junction bases not matched to a gene: 7. Germline V lookup: CDR1 MNHEY, CDR2 SVGEGT. The CDR3 region is CATRDSGSYNEQFF. The DNA for the CDR3 is TGTGCCACCCGAGATAGCGGGAGCTACAATGAGCAGTTCTTC.

There are many counts of this clonotype. The rearrangement uses TRBV20-1 and TRBJ2-1; 10 positions agree with TRBD2. Looked up from germline, CDR1 is DFQATT and CDR2 is SNEGSKA (reference sequence). With V trimmed by 1 base and J by 5 bases, 14 bases remained unmatched. This CDR3 region has 18 residues. This CDR3 is CSARASLAGVLWDNEQFF. The CDR3 region has the DNA TGCAGTGCTAGAGCGTCGCTAGCGGGAGTGTTGTGGGACAATGAGCAGTTCTTC.

In its sample, this clonotype was seen many times. V is TRBV12-3 or TRBV12-4 and J is TRBJ1-5; D perhaps matches TRBD1 (5 bases). V lost 2 bases to trimming and J lost 4 bases, with 9 bases between them. This CDR3 region has 14 residues. This CDR3 is CASSLRQSNQPQHF. CDR3 bases: TGTGCCAGCAGTTTACGACAGTCGAATCAGCCCCAGCATTTT.

The CDR3 DNA reads TGTGCCAGTAGTGCACGGACTAGCGGGGGTTTTGGTGAGCAGTTCTTC. Protein: CASSARTSGGFGEQFF. V usage is TRBV19 and J usage is TRBJ2-1; 13 nucleotides line up with TRBD2. CDR1 is LNHDA and CDR2 is SQIVND in the germline V gene (reference sequence). The CDR3 runs 16 residues. V was pared by 5 bases and J by 9 bases, with 10 bases of the junction left unmatched.

This clonotype showed up just a few times. The chain has TRBV5-8 and TRBJ2-5; D gene unclear. The CDR3 is 12 residues long. Looked up from germline, CDR1 is SGHTS and CDR2 is YDEGEE. With 2 bases removed from V and 0 bases from J, the gap between germline ends came to 2 bases. CDR3 DNA: TGTGCCAGCAGCTTTTACCAAGAGACCCAGTACTTC. Protein: CASSFYQETQYF.

The gene calls are TRBV11-3 and TRBJ2-1; tentatively, D is TRBD2 (5 bases). The CDR3 totals 13 residues. The ends were cut back, 4 bases at V and 9 bases at J, with 13 bases in the middle. The germline CDR1 and CDR2 sequences are SGHNT and YENEEA. CDR3 sequence (DNA): TGTGCCAGCAGCTCCCTCCAGGCGGGTGAGCAGTTCTTC. It translates to CASSSLQAGEQFF.